Below are 22 T cell receptor beta chains sequenced from a single sample in a study of blood T cell repertoires in COVID-19. Only in-frame clones appear in the TCRdb table, and some are missing; sequencing was by immunoSEQ multiplex PCR. The data show roughly 88,000 clones, around 86% seen once. The sequenced sample was peripheral blood. The source is a woman older than 75 with active or convalescent COVID-19.

The chain carries TRBV5-1 and TRBJ1-2, with TRBD1 matching 7 bases. Germline V gene sequence: CDR1 SGHRS, CDR2 YFSETQ. The CDR3 has 17 amino acids. The V segment lost 3 bases and the J segment 2 bases; nucleotides outside the gene matches: 13. Written as DNA, the CDR3 is TGCGCCAGCAGCTCGCCGGGACGGGACAGACTCAACTATGGCTACACCTTC. It is translated as CASSSPGRDRLNYGYTF.

The chain joins TRBV2 to TRBJ2-1; no clear D. This CDR3 has 14 amino acids. Per the germline V gene, CDR1 is SNHLY and CDR2 is FYNNEI. V gave up 7 bases and J gave up 6 bases, with 16 bases separating them. This CDR3 reads CASIPSASSNEQFF. In nucleotides, the CDR3 is TGTGCCAGCATACCATCCGCGTCGTCCAATGAGCAGTTCTTC.

The rearrangement uses TRBV28 and TRBJ1-2, with 7 positions matching TRBD1. With V trimmed by 10 bases and J by 4 bases, 12 bases remained unmatched. Germline CDR1 MDHEN, CDR2 SYDVKM. This CDR3 has 14 residues. The CDR3 coding sequence is TGTGCCACCCCCATGACAGGGCAGGGCTATGGCTACACCTTC. It is translated as CATPMTGQGYGYTF.

The chain employs TRBV7-3 and TRBJ2-5; the D is unclear. Trimming shortened V by 3 bases and J by 9 bases, and 11 bases separated the two germline ends. This CDR3 contains 12 residues. The germline V gene encodes CDR1 SGHTA and CDR2 FQGTGA. CDR3 nucleotides: TGTGCCAGCAGCTTCATCTCAAGCGCCCAGTACTTC. Translating it yields CASSFISSAQYF.

The chain combines TRBV5-4 with TRBJ2-1, with TRBD2 as a possible D gene (6 bases). The germline CDR1 and CDR2 sequences are SGHNT and YYREEE (reference sequence). Trimming shortened V by 0 bases and J by 9 bases, and 13 bases separated the two germline ends. There are 14 residues in the CDR3. CDR3 bases: TGTGCCAGCAGCTTGGGTCTGGGGGGTTTTGAGCAGTTCTTC. Translating it yields CASSLGLGGFEQFF.

The gene calls are TRBV19 and TRBJ2-7; 13 nucleotides agree with TRBD2. The V gene end was trimmed by 3 bases and the J gene end by 6 bases; junction bases not matched to a gene: 2. This CDR3 is built from 14 residues. Germline V gives CDR1 LNHDA, CDR2 SQIVND (reference sequence). CDR3 in amino acids: CASSMGLAGSEQYF. The CDR3 bases are TGTGCCAGTAGTATGGGACTAGCGGGGAGCGAGCAGTACTTC.

The V and J genes are TRBV4-1 and TRBJ1-2; D is ambiguous. Trimming stripped 1 base from V and 3 bases from J, with 9 bases between. The germline gives CDR1 MGHRA, CDR2 YSYEKL. The CDR3 length is 14 residues. The CDR3 reads CASSQGGVYYGYTF. The CDR3 DNA reads TGCGCCAGCAGCCAAGGGGGAGTTTACTATGGCTACACCTTC.

This sequence joins TRBV11-2 and TRBJ1-3; no reliable D call. CDR1 and CDR2 from the germline V gene are SGHAT and FQNNGV. V shed 0 bases and J shed 3 bases, with 6 bases lying between them. The CDR3 runs to 14 residues. CDR3 loop: CASSLERLGNTIYF. In DNA form, the CDR3 reads TGTGCCAGCAGCTTAGAGAGACTTGGAAACACCATATATTTT.

The gene calls are TRBV5-6 and TRBJ2-1, with a tentative D call TRBD1 (6 bases). Germline assignment: CDR1 SGHDT and CDR2 YYEEEE. Trimming cost V 2 bases and J 0 bases, with 9 bases left between them. The CDR3 has 15 residues. CDR3 sequence reads: CASSFTGSSYNEQFF. The CDR3 nucleotides read TGTGCCAGCAGCTTTACAGGGAGCTCCTACAATGAGCAGTTCTTC.

The chain links TRBV7-8 to TRBJ1-2, with D maybe TRBD1 (6 bases). Germline V gene lookup returns CDR1 SGHVS and CDR2 FQNEAQ. Trimming removed 5 bases from V and 2 bases from J, with 9 bases in between. The CDR3 spans 13 residues. CDR3 sequence reads: CASSRDKNYGYTF. In DNA, the CDR3 is TGTGCCAGCAGCCGGGACAAGAACTATGGCTACACCTTC.

CDR3 loop: CASSLYGTGDDYEQYF. The DNA for the CDR3 is TGTGCCAGCAGCTTGTACGGGACAGGGGATGACTACGAGCAGTACTTC. The chain is built from TRBV5-6 and TRBJ2-7, with 10 bases matching TRBD1. This CDR3 has 16 residues. The ends lost 1 base at V and 3 bases at J; junction bases unmatched: 7. Germline V lookup: CDR1 SGHDT, CDR2 YYEEEE. Full variable domain (outside the CDR3, taken from reference TRBV5-6 and TRBJ2-7): DAGVTQSPTHLIKTRGQQVTLRCSPKSGHDTVSWYQQALGQGPQFIFQYYEEEERQRGNFPDRFSGHQFPNYSSELNVNALLLGDSALYLCASSLYGTGDDYEQYFGPGTRLTVT.

V usage is TRBV14 and J usage is TRBJ1-2, with D unresolved. Germline CDR1 and CDR2: SGHDN and FVKESK. Deletions cut 1 base from V and 7 bases from J, with 7 bases between. The CDR3 length is 12 residues. CDR3 protein: CASSQGPSGYTF. The CDR3 bases are TGTGCCAGCAGCCAAGGGCCCAGTGGCTACACCTTC.

The J gene is TRBJ1-4, the V gene TRBV4-2; unclear D gene. Per germline, CDR1 LGHNA and CDR2 YNFKEQ. The CDR3 has 16 amino acids. Trimming took 2 bases from V and 7 from J, leaving 17 bases between them. For the CDR3, the DNA is TGTGCCAGCAGCCAATCCCAGGCCCACAGCGGTGAAAAACTGTTTTTT. Translation gives CASSQSQAHSGEKLFF.

The chain uses TRBV28 and TRBJ2-7, with D possibly matching TRBD1 (6 bases). V lost 6 bases, J lost 3 bases, and 15 bases lay in between. The germline gives CDR1 MDHEN, CDR2 SYDVKM. The CDR3 extends over 14 amino acids. CDR3 DNA sequence: TGTGCCAGCAGATCTACAGGGTTTTTCTACGAGCAGTACTTC. Translated: CASRSTGFFYEQYF.

This chain connects TRBV16 to TRBJ1-3; 7 positions match TRBD1. The germline gives CDR1 KGHSY, CDR2 FQNENV. The CDR3 has 15 amino acids. J gave up 2 bases and V 3 bases, and 4 bases lay outside the gene matches. As DNA, the CDR3 is TGTGCCAGCAGCCACCTCGACAGGGCTGGAAACACCATATATTTT. It codes for CASSHLDRAGNTIYF.

The chain combines TRBV13 with TRBJ2-3, with 7 bases lining up with TRBD2. With 5 bases clipped from V and 5 bases from J, the junction kept 7 bases outside the gene matches. Looked up from germline, CDR1 is PRHDT and CDR2 is FYEKMQ (reference sequence). The CDR3 runs 14 residues. As DNA, the CDR3 is TGTGCCAGCAGCCCCCGGGACTATCAAGATACGCAGTATTTT. It codes for CASSPRDYQDTQYF. Full variable domain (remainder filled in from reference TRBV13 and TRBJ2-3): AAGVIQSPRHLIKEKRETATLKCYPIPRHDTVYWYQQGPGQDPQFLISFYEKMQSDKGSIPDRFSAQQFSDYHSELNMSSLELGDSALYFCASSPRDYQDTQYFGPGTRLTVL.

The chain is built from TRBV2 and TRBJ2-4, with D maybe TRBD1 (5 bases). The CDR3 is made up of 14 amino acids. Between the trimmed V and J ends, which lost 6 bases and 1 base, there was a span of 10 bases. The V gene's germline CDR1 is SNHLY and CDR2 FYNNEI. The CDR3 loop is CASRGLGAKNIQYF. As DNA, the CDR3 is TGTGCCAGCAGGGGGCTCGGGGCCAAAAACATTCAGTACTTC. The entire variable domain, with the rest obtained from reference TRBV2 and TRBJ2-4, is as follows: EPEVTQTPSHQVTQMGQEVILRCVPISNHLYFYWYRQILGQKVEFLVSFYNNEISEKSEIFDDQFSVERPDGSNFTLKIRSTKLEDSAMYFCASRGLGAKNIQYFGAGTRLSVL.

The chain carries TRBV2 and TRBJ1-1; D unresolved. Germline CDR1 is SNHLY and CDR2 is FYNNEI. This CDR3 has 12 residues. Trimming removed 7 bases at V and 8 bases at J, with 14 bases between. Here the CDR3 DNA reads TGTGCCAGCACCACAATCCCGGGGGAAGCTTTCTTT. Amino acids: CASTTIPGEAFF.

This chain joins TRBV7-2 and TRBJ2-1; TRBD2 matches at 9 bases. The CDR3 loop spans 15 amino acids. V shed 5 bases, J shed 4 bases, and the junction held 6 bases outside the gene matches. Germline CDR1 and CDR2: SGHTA and FQGNSA. Written as DNA, the CDR3 is TGTGCCAGCAGCCAGACTAGCGGACTTTACAATGAGCAGTTCTTC. Its translation: CASSQTSGLYNEQFF.

CDR3 residues: CASSNPVPGADTQYF. As DNA, the CDR3 is TGTGCCAGCAGTAACCCGGTCCCGGGTGCAGATACGCAGTATTTT. The genes are TRBV28 and TRBJ2-3; D call uncertain. Germline V gene lookup returns CDR1 MDHEN and CDR2 SYDVKM. V was shortened by 5 bases and J by 4 bases, with 16 bases between the two germline ends. There are 15 residues in the CDR3. Full variable domain (missing parts from reference TRBV28 and TRBJ2-3): DVKVTQSSRYLVKRTGEKVFLECVQDMDHENMFWYRQDPGLGLRLIYFSYDVKMKEKGDIPEGYSVSREKKERFSLILESASTNQTSMYLCASSNPVPGADTQYFGPGTRLTVL.

This CDR3 is CASSQEGKERTQRETQYF. The CDR3 region has the DNA TGTGCCAGCAGCCAAGAGGGAAAGGAGCGGACCCAAAGAGAGACCCAGTACTTC. This chain uses TRBV3-1 (or the pseudogene TRBV3-2) with TRBJ2-5; D possibly corresponds to TRBD2 (5 bases). This CDR3 spans 18 amino acids. V was cut by 0 bases and J by 4 bases, with 21 bases left in between. Germline lookup yields CDR1 LGHDT and CDR2 YNNKEL (reference sequence).

The gene calls are TRBV7-9 and TRBJ1-5, with 7 bases identical to TRBD1. With 1 base clipped from V and 7 bases from J, the junction kept 4 bases outside the gene matches. The CDR3 loop spans 14 amino acids. CDR1 SEHNR and CDR2 FQNEAQ come from the germline V gene (reference sequence). CDR3 DNA: TGTGCCAGCAGCTTAGGGGCAGGGGGGCAGCCCCAGCATTTT. Translated: CASSLGAGGQPQHF.